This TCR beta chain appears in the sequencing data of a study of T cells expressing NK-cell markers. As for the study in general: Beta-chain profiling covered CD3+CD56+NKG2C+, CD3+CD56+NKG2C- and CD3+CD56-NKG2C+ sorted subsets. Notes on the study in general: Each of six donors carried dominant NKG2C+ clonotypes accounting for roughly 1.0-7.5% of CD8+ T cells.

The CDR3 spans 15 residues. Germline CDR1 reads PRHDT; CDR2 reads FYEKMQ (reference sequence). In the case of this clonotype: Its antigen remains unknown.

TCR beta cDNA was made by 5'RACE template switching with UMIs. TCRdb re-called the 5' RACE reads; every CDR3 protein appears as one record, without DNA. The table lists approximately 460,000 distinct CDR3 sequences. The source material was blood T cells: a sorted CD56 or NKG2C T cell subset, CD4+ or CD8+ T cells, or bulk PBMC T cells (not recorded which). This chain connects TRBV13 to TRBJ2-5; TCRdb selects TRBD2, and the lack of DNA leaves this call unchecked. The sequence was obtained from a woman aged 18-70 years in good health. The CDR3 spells CASSLAKTSAETQYF.